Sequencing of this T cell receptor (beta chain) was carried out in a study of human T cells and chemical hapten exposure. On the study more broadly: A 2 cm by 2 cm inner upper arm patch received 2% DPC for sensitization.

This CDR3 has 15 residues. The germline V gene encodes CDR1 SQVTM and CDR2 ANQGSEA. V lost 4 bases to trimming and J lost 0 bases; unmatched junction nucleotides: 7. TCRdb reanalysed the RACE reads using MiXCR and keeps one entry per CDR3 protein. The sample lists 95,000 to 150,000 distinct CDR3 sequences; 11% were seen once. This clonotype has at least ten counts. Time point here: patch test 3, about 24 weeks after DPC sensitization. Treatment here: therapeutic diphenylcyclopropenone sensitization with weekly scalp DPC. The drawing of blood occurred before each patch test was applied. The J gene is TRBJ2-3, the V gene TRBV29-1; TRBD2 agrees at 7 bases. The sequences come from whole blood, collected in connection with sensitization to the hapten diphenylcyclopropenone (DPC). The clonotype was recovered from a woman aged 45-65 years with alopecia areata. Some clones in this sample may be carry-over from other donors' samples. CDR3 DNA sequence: TGCAGCGTTGGGAGCGGGGCCTTCAGCACAGATACGCAGTATTTT. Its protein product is CSVGSGAFSTDTQYF.